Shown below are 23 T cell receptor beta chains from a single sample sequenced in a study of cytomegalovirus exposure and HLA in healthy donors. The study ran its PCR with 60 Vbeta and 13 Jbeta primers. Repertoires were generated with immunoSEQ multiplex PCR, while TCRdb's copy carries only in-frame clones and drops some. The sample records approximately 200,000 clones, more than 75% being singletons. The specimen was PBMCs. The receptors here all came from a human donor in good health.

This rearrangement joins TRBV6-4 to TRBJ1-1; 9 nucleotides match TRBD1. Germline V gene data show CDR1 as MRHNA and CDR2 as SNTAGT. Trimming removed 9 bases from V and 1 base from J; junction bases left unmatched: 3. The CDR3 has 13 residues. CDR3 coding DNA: TGTGCCAGAGGGGACAGGGCGAACACTGAAGCTTTCTTT. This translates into CARGDRANTEAFF.

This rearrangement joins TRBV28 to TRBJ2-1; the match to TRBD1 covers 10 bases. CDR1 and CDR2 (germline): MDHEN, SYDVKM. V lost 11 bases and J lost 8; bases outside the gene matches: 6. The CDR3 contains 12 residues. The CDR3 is CASRTGGHEQFF. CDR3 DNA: TGTGCCTCCAGGACAGGGGGTCATGAGCAGTTCTTC.

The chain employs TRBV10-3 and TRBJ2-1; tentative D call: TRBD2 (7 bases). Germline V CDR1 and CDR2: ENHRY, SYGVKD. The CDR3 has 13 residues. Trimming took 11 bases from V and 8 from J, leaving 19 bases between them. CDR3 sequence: CAGGDNTDDEQFF. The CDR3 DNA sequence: TGTGCCGGGGGGGACAACACAGACGATGAGCAGTTCTTC.

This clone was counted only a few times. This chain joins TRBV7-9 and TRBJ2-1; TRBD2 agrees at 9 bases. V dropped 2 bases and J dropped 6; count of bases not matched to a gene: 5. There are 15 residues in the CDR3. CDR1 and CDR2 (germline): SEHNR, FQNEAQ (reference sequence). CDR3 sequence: CASSLSSGSGNEQFF. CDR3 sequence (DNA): TGTGCCAGCAGCTTAAGTAGCGGGAGTGGCAATGAGCAGTTCTTC.

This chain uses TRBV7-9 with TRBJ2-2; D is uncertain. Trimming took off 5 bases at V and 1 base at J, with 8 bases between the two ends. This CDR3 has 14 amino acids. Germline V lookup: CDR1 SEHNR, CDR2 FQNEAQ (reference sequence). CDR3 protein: CASSPHWNTGELFF. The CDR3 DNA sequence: TGTGCCAGCAGCCCTCACTGGAACACCGGGGAGCTGTTTTTT.

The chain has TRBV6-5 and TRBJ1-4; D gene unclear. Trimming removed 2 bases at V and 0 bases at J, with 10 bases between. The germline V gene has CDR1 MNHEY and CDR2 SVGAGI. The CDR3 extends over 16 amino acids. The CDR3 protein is CASSYGGVTTNEKLFF. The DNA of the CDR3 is TGTGCCAGCAGTTACGGTGGAGTCACAACTAATGAAAAACTGTTTTTT.

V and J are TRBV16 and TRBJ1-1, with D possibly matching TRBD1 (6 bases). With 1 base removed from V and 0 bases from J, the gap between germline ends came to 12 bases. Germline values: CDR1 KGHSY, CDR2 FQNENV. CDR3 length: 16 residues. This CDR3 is CASSQYSTGMNTEAFF. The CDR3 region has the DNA TGTGCCAGCAGCCAATACAGTACAGGGATGAACACTGAAGCTTTCTTT.

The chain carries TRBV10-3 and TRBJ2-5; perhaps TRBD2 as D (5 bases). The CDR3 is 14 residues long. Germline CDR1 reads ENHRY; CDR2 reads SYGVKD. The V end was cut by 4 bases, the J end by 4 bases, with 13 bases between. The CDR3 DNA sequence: TGTGCCATCAGTGGTCGAGGGTCCACAGAGACCCAGTACTTC. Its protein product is CAISGRGSTETQYF.

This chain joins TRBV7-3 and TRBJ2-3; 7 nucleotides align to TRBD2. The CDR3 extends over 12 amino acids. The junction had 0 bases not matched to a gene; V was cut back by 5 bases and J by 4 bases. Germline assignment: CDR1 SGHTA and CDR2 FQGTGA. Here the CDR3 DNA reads TGTGCCAGCAGCGCGGGGGCAGATACGCAGTATTTT. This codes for CASSAGADTQYF.

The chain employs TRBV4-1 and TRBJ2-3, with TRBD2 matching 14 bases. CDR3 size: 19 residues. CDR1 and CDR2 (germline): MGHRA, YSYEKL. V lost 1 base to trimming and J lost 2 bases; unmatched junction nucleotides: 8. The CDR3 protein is CASSQGLAGGRRVTDTQYF. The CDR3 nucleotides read TGCGCCAGCAGCCAAGGACTAGCGGGAGGGCGGCGTGTCACAGATACGCAGTATTTT.

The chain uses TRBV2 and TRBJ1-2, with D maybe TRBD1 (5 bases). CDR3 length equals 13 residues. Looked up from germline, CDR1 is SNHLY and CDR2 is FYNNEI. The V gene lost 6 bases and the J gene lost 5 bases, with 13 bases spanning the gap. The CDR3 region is CASRLGLSYGYTF. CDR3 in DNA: TGTGCCAGCAGACTGGGACTTTCGTATGGCTACACCTTC.

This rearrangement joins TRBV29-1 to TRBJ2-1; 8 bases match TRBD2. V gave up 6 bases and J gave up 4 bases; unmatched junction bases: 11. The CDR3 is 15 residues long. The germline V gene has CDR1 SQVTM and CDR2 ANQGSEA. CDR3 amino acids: CSVNLLAGTYNEQFF. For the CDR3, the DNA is TGCAGCGTCAACCTGCTAGCGGGCACGTACAATGAGCAGTTCTTC.

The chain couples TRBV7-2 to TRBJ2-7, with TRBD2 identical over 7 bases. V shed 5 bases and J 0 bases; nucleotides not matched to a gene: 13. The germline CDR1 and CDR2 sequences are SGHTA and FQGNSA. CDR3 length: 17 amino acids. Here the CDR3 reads CASSLEGLASGSYEQYF. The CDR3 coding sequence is TGTGCCAGCAGCCTAGAGGGGCTGGCTAGCGGCTCCTACGAGCAGTACTTC.

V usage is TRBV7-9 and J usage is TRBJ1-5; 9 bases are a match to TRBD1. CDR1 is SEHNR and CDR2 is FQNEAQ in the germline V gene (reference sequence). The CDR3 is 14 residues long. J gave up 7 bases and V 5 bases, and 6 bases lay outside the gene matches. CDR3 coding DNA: TGTGCCAGCAGCACCGGGGACAGGGTGCAGCCCCAGCATTTT. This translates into CASSTGDRVQPQHF.

In DNA form, the CDR3 reads TGTGCCAGCAGCTCCAGCCAGGGGGCTAGCACAGATACGCAGTATTTT. Its protein product is CASSSSQGASTDTQYF. The chain has TRBV7-3 and TRBJ2-3; 8 bases map to TRBD1. CDR3 length equals 16 residues. CDR1 is SGHTA and CDR2 is FQGTGA in the germline V gene. With 4 bases clipped from V and 0 bases from J, the junction kept 6 bases outside the gene matches.

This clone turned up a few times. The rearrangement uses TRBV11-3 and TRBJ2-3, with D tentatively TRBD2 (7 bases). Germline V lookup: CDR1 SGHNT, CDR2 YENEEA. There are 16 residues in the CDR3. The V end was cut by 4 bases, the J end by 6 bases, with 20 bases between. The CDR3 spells CASSSLGRQGSDTQYF. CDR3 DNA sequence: TGTGCCAGCAGCTCTCTCGGGAGGCAGGGGTCCGATACGCAGTATTTT.

DNA of the CDR3: TGTGCCAGCAGTTTAGGAGGGTCCTCCTACGAGCAGTACTTC. This translates into CASSLGGSSYEQYF. V gene TRBV28 combines with J gene TRBJ2-7; a possible D gene is TRBD2 (6 bases). CDR1 and CDR2 from the germline V gene are MDHEN and SYDVKM. Trimming took off 2 bases at V and 0 bases at J, with 8 bases between the two ends. The CDR3 length is 14 residues. The full variable domain, rest sourced from reference TRBV28 and TRBJ2-7, is DVKVTQSSRYLVKRTGEKVFLECVQDMDHENMFWYRQDPGLGLRLIYFSYDVKMKEKGDIPEGYSVSREKKERFSLILESASTNQTSMYLCASSLGGSSYEQYFGPGTRLTVT.

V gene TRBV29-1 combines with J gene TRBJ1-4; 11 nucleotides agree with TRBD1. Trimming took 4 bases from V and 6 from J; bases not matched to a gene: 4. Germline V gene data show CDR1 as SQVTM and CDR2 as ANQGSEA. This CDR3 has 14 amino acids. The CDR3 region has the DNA TGCAGCGTTGTTTTGGGACAGGGGGATGAAAAACTGTTTTTT. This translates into CSVVLGQGDEKLFF. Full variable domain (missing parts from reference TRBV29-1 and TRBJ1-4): SAVISQKPSRDICQRGTSLTIQCQVDSQVTMMFWYRQQPGQSLTLIATANQGSEATYESGFVIDKFPISRPNLTFSTLTVSNMSPEDSSIYLCSVVLGQGDEKLFFGSGTQLSVL.

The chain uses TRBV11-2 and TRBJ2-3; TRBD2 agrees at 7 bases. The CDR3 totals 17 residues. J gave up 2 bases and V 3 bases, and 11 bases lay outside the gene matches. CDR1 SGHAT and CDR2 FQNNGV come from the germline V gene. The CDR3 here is CASSLRSGKWFTDTQYF. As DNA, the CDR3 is TGTGCCAGCAGCTTGCGAAGCGGGAAATGGTTCACAGATACGCAGTATTTT.

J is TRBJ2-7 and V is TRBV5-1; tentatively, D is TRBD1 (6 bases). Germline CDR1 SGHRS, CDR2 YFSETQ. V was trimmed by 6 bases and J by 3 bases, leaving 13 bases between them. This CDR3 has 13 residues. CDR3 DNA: TGCGCCAGCACCCCACAGGGAGTCTACGAGCAGTACTTC. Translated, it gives CASTPQGVYEQYF. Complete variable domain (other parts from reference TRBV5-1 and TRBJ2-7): KAGVTQTPRYLIKTRGQQVTLSCSPISGHRSVSWYQQTPGQGLQFLFEYFSETQRNKGNFPGRFSGRQFSNSRSEMNVSTLELGDSALYLCASTPQGVYEQYFGPGTRLTVT.

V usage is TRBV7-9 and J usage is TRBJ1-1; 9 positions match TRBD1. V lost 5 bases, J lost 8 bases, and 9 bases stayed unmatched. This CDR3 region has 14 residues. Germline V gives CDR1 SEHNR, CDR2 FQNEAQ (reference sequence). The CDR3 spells CASSRSGTGFEAFF. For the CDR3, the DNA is TGTGCCAGCAGCCGATCCGGGACAGGGTTCGAAGCTTTCTTT.

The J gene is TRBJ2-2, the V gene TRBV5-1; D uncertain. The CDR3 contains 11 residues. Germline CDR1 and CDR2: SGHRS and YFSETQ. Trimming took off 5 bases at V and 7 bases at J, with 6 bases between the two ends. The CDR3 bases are TGCGCCAGCAGTTTTATCGGGGAGCTGTTTTTT. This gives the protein CASSFIGELFF.

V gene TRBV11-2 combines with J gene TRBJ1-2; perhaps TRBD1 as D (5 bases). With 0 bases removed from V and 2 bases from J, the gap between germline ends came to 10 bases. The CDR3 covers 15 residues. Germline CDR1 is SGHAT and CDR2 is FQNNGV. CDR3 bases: TGTGCCAGCAGCTTAGAGTCGACAGCGAACTATGGCTACACCTTC. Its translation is CASSLESTANYGYTF.